These 15 T cell receptor beta chains were sequenced from one sample in a study of blood T cell repertoires in COVID-19. Clones were read by immunoSEQ multiplex PCR, and TCRdb kept only the in-frame ones, dropping some. The table shows a few hundred thousand clones, with under 90% occurring only once. Sequencing was performed on PBMCs or T cells enriched from blood (not recorded which). The receptors stem from a woman between 18 and 29 years old who had recovered from COVID-19.

The chain couples TRBV5-6 to TRBJ2-3; 9 bases line up with TRBD2. V was clipped by 3 bases and J by 4 bases; unmatched bases: 6. Germline values: CDR1 SGHDT, CDR2 YYEEEE. This CDR3 spans 15 amino acids. The CDR3 DNA is TGTGCCAGCAGCTGGGGTAGCGGGAGCCCAGATACGCAGTATTTT. Encoded protein: CASSWGSGSPDTQYF.

V usage is TRBV6-5 and J usage is TRBJ1-2; TRBD1 agrees at 8 bases. Per the germline V gene, CDR1 is MNHEY and CDR2 is SVGAGI. With V trimmed by 5 bases and J by 2 bases, 7 bases remained unmatched. CDR3 length: 15 amino acids. This CDR3 reads CASSPRDRSNYGYTF. For the CDR3, the DNA is TGTGCCAGCAGTCCGAGGGACAGGTCGAACTATGGCTACACCTTC.

The table lists this clone with a few counts. J is TRBJ1-2 and V is TRBV6-5, with D possibly TRBD1 on 5 matching bases. CDR3 length: 13 amino acids. Per the germline V gene, CDR1 is MNHEY and CDR2 is SVGAGI. Deletions cut 6 bases from V and 4 bases from J, with 12 bases between. CDR3 protein: CASRSTEIYGYTF. Written as DNA, the CDR3 is TGTGCCAGCAGGTCGACAGAGATCTATGGCTACACCTTC.

J is TRBJ1-3 and V is TRBV7-8; 11 bases are shared with TRBD1. The germline CDR1 and CDR2 sequences are SGHVS and FQNEAQ. The CDR3 is 16 amino acids. The V gene end was trimmed by 5 bases and the J gene end by 2 bases; junction bases not matched to a gene: 5. CDR3 sequence: CASSGGTGGPGNTIYF. For the CDR3, the DNA is TGTGCCAGCAGCGGCGGGACAGGGGGACCTGGAAACACCATATATTTT.

The chain employs TRBV28 and TRBJ2-7, with TRBD2 as a possible D gene (6 bases). The CDR3 is 14 residues long. Trimming took off 2 bases at V and 7 bases at J, with 15 bases between the two ends. The germline CDR1 and CDR2 sequences are MDHEN and SYDVKM. DNA of the CDR3: TGTGCCAGCAGTTTAGGTGGAGGGACTCGGGAGCAGTACTTC. Translation gives CASSLGGGTREQYF.

V is TRBV29-1 and J is TRBJ2-3; TRBD2 agrees at 7 bases. J gave up 0 bases and V 4 bases, and 4 bases lay outside the gene matches. The CDR3 consists of 14 residues. The germline gives CDR1 SQVTM, CDR2 ANQGSEA. CDR3 region: CSVAGLPSTDTQYF. The CDR3 DNA reads as TGCAGCGTTGCGGGACTACCTAGCACAGATACGCAGTATTTT.

The rearrangement links TRBV2 to TRBJ2-2, with D tentatively TRBD2 (5 bases). The V end lost 6 bases, the J end lost 5 bases, and 13 bases lay between the germline ends. Germline CDR1 is SNHLY and CDR2 is FYNNEI. CDR3 size: 14 residues. The CDR3 region has the DNA TGTGCCAGCAGCGCGGGCCTGAGGACCGGGGAGCTGTTTTTT. The encoded protein is CASSAGLRTGELFF.

This sequence joins TRBV10-2 and TRBJ1-1; 7 nucleotides line up with TRBD1. Unmatched junction bases numbered 2, after V lost 5 bases and J lost 5 bases. Germline CDR1 WSHSY, CDR2 SAAADI. The CDR3 spans 12 residues. DNA for the CDR3: TGCGCCAGCAGTCAGGGGGTAACTGAAGCTTTCTTT. Translated, it gives CASSQGVTEAFF.

V usage is TRBV7-8 and J usage is TRBJ2-4, with 10 bases fitting TRBD2. V lost 5 bases and J lost 8; bases outside the gene matches: 9. The germline V gene has CDR1 SGHVS and CDR2 FQNEAQ. The CDR3 runs 15 residues. The CDR3 reads CASSVRAGGQDIQYF. The CDR3 DNA follows: TGTGCCAGCAGCGTCCGAGCGGGGGGGCAGGACATTCAGTACTTC.

This clone was seen a single time. The rearrangement joins TRBV15 to TRBJ2-5; TRBD2 matches at 8 bases. Losses at the gene ends were 0 bases for V and 4 bases for J; bases not matched to a gene: 7. The germline V gene encodes CDR1 LNHNV and CDR2 YYDKDF (reference sequence). CDR3 length equals 16 residues. CDR3 amino acids: CATSRDNGLAGETQYF. For the CDR3, the DNA is TGTGCCACCAGCAGAGACAATGGGCTAGCGGGAGAGACCCAGTACTTC.

The chain is built from TRBV20-1 and TRBJ1-1; D possibly corresponds to TRBD1 (6 bases). Per the germline V gene, CDR1 is DFQATT and CDR2 is SNEGSKA (reference sequence). The CDR3 totals 14 residues. Trimming pared 3 bases from V and 2 bases from J, leaving 13 bases between. CDR3 sequence (DNA): TGCAGTGCTAGTCTGGGGGCTGTTAACACTGAAGCTTTCTTT. It specifies CSASLGAVNTEAFF.

In this sample, this clone turned up a few times. The chain combines TRBV5-6 with TRBJ1-2, with 7 bases lining up with TRBD1. The CDR3 is 13 amino acids. V gave up 0 bases and J gave up 6 bases; unmatched junction bases: 2. Per germline, CDR1 SGHDT and CDR2 YYEEEE. The CDR3 sequence: CASSLGQGDGYTF. The CDR3, as DNA: TGTGCCAGCAGCTTGGGACAGGGAGATGGCTACACCTTC. Looking up the rest from reference TRBV5-6 and TRBJ1-2 gives the full variable domain: DAGVTQSPTHLIKTRGQQVTLRCSPKSGHDTVSWYQQALGQGPQFIFQYYEEEERQRGNFPDRFSGHQFPNYSSELNVNALLLGDSALYLCASSLGQGDGYTFGSGTRLTVV.

This clone has a single count. The chain carries TRBV11-2 and TRBJ1-4, with a possible D match to TRBD1 (5 bases). CDR1 and CDR2 (germline): SGHAT, FQNNGV. V lost 0 bases and J 3 bases, leaving 8 bases between the germline ends. This CDR3 has 15 residues. This CDR3 is CASSLDTGANEKLFF. The CDR3 DNA reads TGTGCCAGCAGCTTAGACACGGGGGCTAATGAAAAACTGTTTTTT.

The chain is built from TRBV30 and TRBJ1-5; D uncertain. V gave up 2 bases and J gave up 6 bases, with 17 bases separating them. Per the germline V gene, CDR1 is GTSNPN and CDR2 is SVGIG (reference sequence). The length of the CDR3 is 15 residues. The CDR3 sequence: CAWSFHGTDRQPQHF. The CDR3 region has the DNA TGTGCCTGGAGTTTTCATGGCACCGATCGTCAGCCCCAGCATTTT.

V is TRBV10-3 and J is TRBJ1-1; 10 bases map to TRBD1. This CDR3 is built from 14 residues. Germline-derived CDR1 and CDR2 are ENHRY and SYGVKD. The V segment lost 6 bases and the J segment 5 bases; nucleotides outside the gene matches: 6. The CDR3 DNA sequence: TGTGCCATCAGAGACAGGGGGCGTGAGACTGAAGCTTTCTTT. Translation: CAIRDRGRETEAFF.